The rows below give T cell receptor beta chains drawn from one sample of a study of blood T cell repertoires in COVID-19. Data came from immunoSEQ multiplex PCR; TCRdb stores just in-frame clones and leaves some out. The sample has about 300,000 clones; 70% to 90% are singletons. Sequenced material: PBMCs or T cells enriched from blood (not recorded which). Receptors originate from a man in his thirties or forties who had recovered from COVID-19. CDR3s include the opening cysteine and the closing phenylalanine or tryptophan. A D gene is named only where the DNA matches it firmly. Not all rows give a size; the values are once, few, many and, for expanded clones, a class.

CASSLPGNYGYTF	TGTGCCAGCAGTTTACCAGGGAACTATGGCTACACCTTC	.	TRBJ1-2	TRBV27	.
CASSVGQGNSPLHF	TGTGCCAGCAGCGTGGGACAGGGGAATTCACCCCTCCACTTT	TRBD1	TRBJ1-6	TRBV9	.
CASSPFKGGGSEQFF	TGTGCCAGCAGCCCATTTAAAGGGGGTGGATCCGAGCAGTTCTTC	.	TRBJ2-1	TRBV7-2	.
CASSPLPRGNTEAFF	TGCGCCAGCAGCCCTTTACCCCGCGGGAACACTGAAGCTTTCTTT	.	TRBJ1-1	TRBV4-3	.
CASSFGRGGTATSLEQYF	TGTGCCAGCAGCTTCGGGCGGGGGGGCACGGCGACCTCCCTCGAGCAGTACTTC	TRBD2	TRBJ2-7	TRBV11-2	.
CASRGGQAGFFYEQYF	TGCGCCAGCAGGGGGGGACAGGCGGGCTTTTTCTACGAGCAGTACTTC	TRBD1	TRBJ2-7	TRBV10-1	.
CASSDQGANTGELFF	TGTGCCAGCAGTGACCAGGGGGCGAACACCGGGGAGCTGTTTTTT	TRBD1	TRBJ2-2	TRBV6-4	.
CASSEAWEGKSPLHF	TGTGCCAGCAGTGAAGCTTGGGAGGGTAAATCACCCCTCCACTTT	.	TRBJ1-6	TRBV2	.
CASSSLPPGQGVYQPQHF	TGCGCCAGCAGCTCGCTCCCTCCGGGACAGGGGGTTTATCAGCCCCAGCATTTT	TRBD1	TRBJ1-5	TRBV5-1	.
CAISTGGSGQPQHF	TGTGCCATCAGCACAGGGGGCTCGGGTCAGCCCCAGCATTTT	TRBD1	TRBJ1-5	TRBV10-3	.
CASTQAGGSGNTIYF	TGTGCCAGCACCCAAGCAGGGGGCTCTGGAAACACCATATATTTT	TRBD1	TRBJ1-3	TRBV6-5	.
CASSHGGSYEQYF	TGTGCCAGCAGCCACGGGGGTTCCTACGAGCAGTACTTC	.	TRBJ2-7	TRBV14	.
CSVDREVRGVDYGYTF	TGCAGCGTTGACCGCGAAGTCAGGGGAGTGGACTATGGCTACACCTTC	.	TRBJ1-2	TRBV29-1	.
CASNPGVGETQYF	TGTGCCAGCAATCCGGGGGTGGGAGAGACCCAGTACTTC	.	TRBJ2-5	TRBV12-3/TRBV12-4	few
CASSQDRAFSGNTIYF	TGTGCCAGTAGCCAGGACAGGGCCTTCTCTGGAAACACCATATATTTT	TRBD1	TRBJ1-3	TRBV19	.
CASKTDSYSNQPQHF	TGTGCCAGCAAAACGGACAGCTATAGCAATCAGCCCCAGCATTTT	.	TRBJ1-5	TRBV19	.
CASSPPAGGNSPLHF	TGTGCCAGCTCACCACCCGCGGGGGGAAATTCACCCCTCCACTTT	.	TRBJ1-6	TRBV18	.
CASSGAGWGQETQYF	TGTGCCAGTAGCGGAGCGGGTTGGGGCCAAGAGACCCAGTACTTC	.	TRBJ2-5	TRBV25-1	.
CSVGGQRSMNTEAFF	TGCAGCGTTGGTGGACAGAGATCAATGAACACTGAAGCTTTCTTT	.	TRBJ1-1	TRBV29-1	.
CASMLRVSDTQYF	TGTGCCAGCATGCTTCGGGTTTCAGATACGCAGTATTTT	.	TRBJ2-3	TRBV27	.
CASSQGLTFTF	TGCGCCAGCAGCCAAGGACTTACCTTCACCTTC	.	TRBJ1-2	TRBV4-3	.
CASSYPGTRAYF	TGTGCCAGCAGCTACCCCGGGACTAGGGCTTATTTT	TRBD2	TRBJ2-3	TRBV9	.
CASSPQGLAGNTIYF	TGTGCCAGTAGCCCACAGGGGCTGGCTGGAAACACCATATATTTT	TRBD1	TRBJ1-3	TRBV19	once
CASSQSPLPRGVNEKLFF	TGCGCCAGCAGCCAAAGCCCCCTCCCCAGGGGGGTAAATGAAAAACTGTTTTTT	TRBD1	TRBJ1-4	TRBV4-3	.
CASSQDVRGGEKLFF	TGTGCCAGCAGCCAAGATGTACGGGGGGGTGAAAAACTGTTTTTT	.	TRBJ1-4	TRBV4-2	.
CASSRGQTGPGELFF	TGCGCCAGCAGCCGCGGGCAGACCGGCCCCGGGGAGCTGTTTTTT	.	TRBJ2-2	TRBV5-1	.
CASLGHSGYNEQFF	TGTGCCAGCCTTGGACATTCTGGCTACAATGAGCAGTTCTTC	.	TRBJ2-1	TRBV6-5	.
CASQGQARDTQYF	TGTGCCAGCCAAGGACAGGCCAGGGATACGCAGTATTTT	TRBD1	TRBJ2-3	TRBV7-9	.
CSVEDRDRVYGNTIYF	TGCAGCGTTGAAGATCGGGACAGGGTTTATGGAAACACCATATATTTT	TRBD1	TRBJ1-3	TRBV29-1	few
CASSDTPGQGAVGYTF	TGTGCCAGCAGTGACACCCCGGGACAGGGGGCGGTTGGCTACACCTTC	TRBD1	TRBJ1-2	TRBV6-1	.
CATSDPAGTGGTSGGQYNEQFF	TGTGCCACCAGTGATCCAGCCGGGACAGGGGGTACTAGCGGGGGCCAATACAATGAGCAGTTCTTC	.	TRBJ2-1	TRBV24-1	.
CASSEDGGAAGELFF	TGTGCCAGCAGTGAAGACGGGGGGGCCGCCGGGGAGCTGTTTTTT	TRBD2	TRBJ2-2	TRBV6-1	many
CASSPSSGYTF	TGTGCCAGCTCACCCTCGTCCGGCTACACCTTC	.	TRBJ1-2	TRBV18	.
CASSEPSSYNEQFF	TGCGCCAGCAGTGAGCCGAGCTCCTACAATGAGCAGTTCTTC	.	TRBJ2-1	TRBV10-1	.
CASSSQGAREKLFF	TGTGCCAGCAGTTCACAGGGGGCGCGTGAAAAACTGTTTTTT	TRBD1	TRBJ1-4	TRBV6-6	.
CASTRGGGEKLFF	TGCGCCAGCACCCGGGGAGGGGGAGAAAAACTGTTTTTT	.	TRBJ1-4	TRBV5-1	.
CASRGTTQYGYTF	TGTGCCAGCAGGGGGACTACGCAGTATGGCTACACCTTC	.	TRBJ1-2	TRBV5-6	.
CASTRLGDGYTF	TGTGCCAGCACCCGCTTAGGAGATGGCTACACCTTC	.	TRBJ1-2	TRBV6-6	.
CASGWTGQGSPYNSPLHF	TGTGCTAGTGGTTGGACGGGACAGGGATCCCCCTATAATTCACCCCTCCACTTT	TRBD1	TRBJ1-6	TRBV12-5	.
CASSAGGYGYTF	TGTGCCAGCAGCGCCGGGGGCTATGGCTACACCTTC	.	TRBJ1-2	TRBV27	.
CASSWTGDGYTF	TGTGCCAGCAGTTGGACAGGGGATGGCTACACCTTC	TRBD1	TRBJ1-2	TRBV2	.
CASSPQRASGGYEQYF	TGTGCCAGCAGTCCCCAGAGGGCTAGCGGGGGTTACGAGCAGTACTTC	TRBD2	TRBJ2-7	TRBV2	once
CASSHDSANYEQYF	TGTGCCAGCAGTCACGACAGCGCCAACTACGAGCAGTACTTC	.	TRBJ2-7	TRBV27	.
CASSPDRLAYEQYF	TGTGCCAGCAGCCCGGACAGGTTGGCCTACGAGCAGTACTTC	TRBD1	TRBJ2-7	TRBV7-2	.
CASSWGGGPTDTQYF	TGCGCCAGCAGCTGGGGGGGTGGTCCAACAGATACGCAGTATTTT	TRBD2	TRBJ2-3	TRBV5-1	few
CSGLRYRGQNTQYF	TGCAGCGGTCTTCGATACAGGGGGCAAAATACGCAGTATTTT	TRBD1	TRBJ2-3	TRBV29-1	.
CASSVVQAVYEQYF	TGTGCCAGCAGTGTCGTACAGGCGGTCTACGAGCAGTACTTC	.	TRBJ2-7	TRBV2	.
CASSQEVTGPKGNEKLFF	TGTGCCAGCAGCCAAGAAGTGACAGGGCCCAAGGGTAATGAAAAACTGTTTTTT	TRBD1	TRBJ1-4	TRBV3-1/TRBV3-2	.
CASSQVEAREFF	TGTGCCAGCAGCCAAGTTGAGGCCCGAGAGTTCTTC	.	TRBJ2-1	TRBV14	.
CASSQVSGTSGGQYF	TGTGCCAGCAGCCAAGTTTCGGGGACTAGCGGGGGGCAGTACTTC	TRBD2	TRBJ2-7	TRBV3-1/TRBV3-2	.
CASSDQGRVYGYTF	TGTGCCAGCAGTGATCAAGGGCGGGTCTATGGCTACACCTTC	.	TRBJ1-2	TRBV2	.
CASLPGLAGGRASTDTQYF	TGTGCCAGTCTCCCGGGACTAGCGGGGGGAAGAGCTAGCACAGATACGCAGTATTTT	TRBD2	TRBJ2-3	TRBV19	.